The clone carrying this T cell receptor (beta chain) occurred many times. Reverse transcription used approximately 500 ng RNA and constant-region primers for alpha and beta. Separate chain-specific third strand synthesis with multiplexing indices produced the alpha and beta libraries. TCRdb re-called the 5' RACE reads with MiXCR, one entry per CDR3 protein. The sample holds around 20,000 distinct CDR3 sequences, 7.5% to 10% seen once. This sample was taken from a study of HIV-infected patients and healthy controls. Antiretroviral therapy had run roughly three months, about 14 weeks, before follow-up blood collection. No cell fractionation was done, so the repertoire covers all unsorted peripheral blood T cells. The sample here was blood, taken during antiretroviral therapy. This receptor was identified in an adult with HIV infection.

The CDR3 here is CSVEDSNYGYTF. DNA for the CDR3: TGCAGCGTTGAGGACAGTAACTATGGCTACACCTTC. The V and J genes are TRBV29-1 and TRBJ1-2; weak D call: TRBD1 (6 bases). Germline V gene lookup returns CDR1 SQVTM and CDR2 ANQGSEA. The CDR3 covers 12 residues. Deletions cut 3 bases from V and 1 base from J, with 6 bases between.